This paragraph reports one T cell receptor (beta chain). Its antigen is unknown. This record comes from a study of cytomegalovirus exposure and HLA in healthy donors. CDR3 length: 13 amino acids. CDR1 is MNHEY and CDR2 is SMNVEV in the germline V gene (reference sequence). V dropped 5 bases and J dropped 1 base, with 6 bases sitting between them. 60 Vbeta and 13 Jbeta primers were used in PCR. The protocol was immunoSEQ multiplex PCR, while the TCRdb copy is restricted to in-frame clones and leaves out a portion. The sample table includes 140,000 or so clones. Study-level results: Excluded: some indistinguishable V segments such as TRBV6-2 and TRBV6-3. CMV serostatus alone was available as immune exposure information.

J is TRBJ1-5 and V is TRBV27; D unclear. This sequence originates from a male donor in good health and CMV-seronegative. Specimen: PBMCs. The DNA for the CDR3 is TGTGCCAGCAGTCTAATAAGCAATCAGCCCCAGCATTTT. Amino acid sequence: CASSLISNQPQHF.